This T cell receptor (beta chain) was obtained from a study of shared clonotypes between healthy human individuals. The study's findings and limits: Naive CD4 clonotype sharing across several donors was approximately 5%.

TCRdb's table, derived via immunoSEQ multiplex PCR, lists solely in-frame clones and lacks some. Among around 2.1 million clones, more than 90% were seen once, and the ten largest hold approximately 0.13%. In the case of this clone: Its target is not known.

Germline V lookup: CDR1 SNHLY, CDR2 FYNNEI. This CDR3 spans 13 amino acids. J gave up 4 bases and V 5 bases, and 3 bases lay outside the gene matches. The receptor comes from a man aged 18 to 35 in good health. Sequencing input: naive CD4+ T cells sorted from blood. Stated subset: CD45RA+ positively selected. The chain is built from TRBV2 and TRBJ2-3, with TRBD1 identical over 7 bases. The CDR3 region is CASSTQGPDTQYF. In DNA form, the CDR3 reads TGTGCCAGCAGTACACAGGGGCCAGATACGCAGTATTTT. Combining the CDR3 with reference TRBV2 and TRBJ2-3 gives the whole variable domain EPEVTQTPSHQVTQMGQEVILRCVPISNHLYFYWYRQILGQKVEFLVSFYNNEISEKSEIFDDQFSVERPDGSNFTLKIRSTKLEDSAMYFCASSTQGPDTQYFGPGTRLTVL.